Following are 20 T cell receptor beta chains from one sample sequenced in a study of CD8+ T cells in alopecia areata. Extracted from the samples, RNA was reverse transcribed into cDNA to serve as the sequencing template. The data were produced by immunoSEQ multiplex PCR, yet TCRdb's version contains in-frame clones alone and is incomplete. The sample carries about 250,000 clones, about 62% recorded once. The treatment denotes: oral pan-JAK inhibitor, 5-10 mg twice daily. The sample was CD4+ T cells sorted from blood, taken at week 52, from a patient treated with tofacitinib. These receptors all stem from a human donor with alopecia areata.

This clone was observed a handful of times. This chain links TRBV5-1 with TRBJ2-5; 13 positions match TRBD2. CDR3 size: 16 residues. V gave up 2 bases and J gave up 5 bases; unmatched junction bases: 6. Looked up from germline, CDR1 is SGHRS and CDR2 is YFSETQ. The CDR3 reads CASSLTGTSGVETQYF. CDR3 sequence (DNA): TGCGCCAGCAGCTTAACCGGGACTAGCGGGGTGGAGACCCAGTACTTC.

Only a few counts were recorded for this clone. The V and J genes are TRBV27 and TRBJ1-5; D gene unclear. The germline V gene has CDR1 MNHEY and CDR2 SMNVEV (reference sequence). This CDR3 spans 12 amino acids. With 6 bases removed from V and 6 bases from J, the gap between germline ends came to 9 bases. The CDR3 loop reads CASSFLGQPQHF. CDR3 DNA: TGTGCCAGCAGCTTCCTCGGTCAGCCCCAGCATTTT.

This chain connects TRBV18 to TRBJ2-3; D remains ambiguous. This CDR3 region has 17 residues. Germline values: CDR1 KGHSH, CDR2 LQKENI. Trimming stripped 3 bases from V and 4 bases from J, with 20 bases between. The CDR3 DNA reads TGTGCCAGCTCACCTACTGAAGTTCCCAAAGCCCCAGATACGCAGTATTTT. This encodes CASSPTEVPKAPDTQYF. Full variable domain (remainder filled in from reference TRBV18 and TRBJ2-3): NAGVMQNPRHLVRRRGQEARLRCSPMKGHSHVYWYRQLPEEGLKFMVYLQKENIIDESGMPKERFSAEFPKEGPSILRIQQVVRGDSAAYFCASSPTEVPKAPDTQYFGPGTRLTVL.

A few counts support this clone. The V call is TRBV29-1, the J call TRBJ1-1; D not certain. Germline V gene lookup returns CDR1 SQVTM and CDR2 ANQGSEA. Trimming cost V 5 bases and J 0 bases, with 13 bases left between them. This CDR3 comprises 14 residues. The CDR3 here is CSVKLAFVNTEAFF. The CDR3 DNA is TGCAGCGTTAAGTTAGCCTTCGTGAACACTGAAGCTTTCTTT.

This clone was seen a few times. The CDR3, as DNA: TGTGCCAGCAGCTTAGACCCCGGGATCTACGAGCAGTACTTC. It encodes CASSLDPGIYEQYF. The chain links TRBV7-2 to TRBJ2-7; the D gene is possibly TRBD2 (5 bases). The CDR3 extends over 14 amino acids. The ends were cut back, 1 base at V and 3 bases at J, with 10 bases in the middle. Germline lookup yields CDR1 SGHTA and CDR2 FQGNSA.

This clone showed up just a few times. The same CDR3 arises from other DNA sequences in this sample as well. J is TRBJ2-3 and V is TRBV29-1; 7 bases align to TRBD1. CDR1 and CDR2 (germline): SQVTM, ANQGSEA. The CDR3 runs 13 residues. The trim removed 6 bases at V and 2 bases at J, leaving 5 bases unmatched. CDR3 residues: CSVRGQNTDTQYF. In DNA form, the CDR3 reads TGCAGCGTGAGGGGACAGAACACAGATACGCAGTATTTT.

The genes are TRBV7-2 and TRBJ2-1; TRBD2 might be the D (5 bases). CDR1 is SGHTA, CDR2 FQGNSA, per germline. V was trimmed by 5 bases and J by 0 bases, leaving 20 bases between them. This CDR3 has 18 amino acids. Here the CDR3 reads CASSKPASGPLSYNEQFF. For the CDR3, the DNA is TGTGCCAGCAGCAAACCAGCGAGCGGCCCCCTCTCCTACAATGAGCAGTTCTTC.

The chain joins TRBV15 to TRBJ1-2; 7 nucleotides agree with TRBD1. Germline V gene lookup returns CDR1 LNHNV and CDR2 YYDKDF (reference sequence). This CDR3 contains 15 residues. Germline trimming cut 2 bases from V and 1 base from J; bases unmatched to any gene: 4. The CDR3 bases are TGTGCCACCAGCAGAACGGGACAGAATAACTATGGCTACACCTTC. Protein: CATSRTGQNNYGYTF.

DNA of the CDR3: TGTGCCAGCAGCTTTGTGACAGGGCGCACAGATACGCAGTATTTT. The encoded protein is CASSFVTGRTDTQYF. The chain combines TRBV7-3 with TRBJ2-3; TRBD1 matches at 7 bases. This CDR3 is built from 15 residues. Germline V gives CDR1 SGHTA, CDR2 FQGTGA. The J segment lost 1 base and the V segment lost 3 bases, leaving 4 bases of the junction unmatched.

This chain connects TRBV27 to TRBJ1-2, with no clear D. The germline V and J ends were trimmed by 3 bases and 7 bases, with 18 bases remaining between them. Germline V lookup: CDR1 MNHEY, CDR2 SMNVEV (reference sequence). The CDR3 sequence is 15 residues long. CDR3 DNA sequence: TGTGCCAGCAGTTTTTGGTCGGGTAATCCGGGTGGCTACACCTTC. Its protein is CASSFWSGNPGGYTF.

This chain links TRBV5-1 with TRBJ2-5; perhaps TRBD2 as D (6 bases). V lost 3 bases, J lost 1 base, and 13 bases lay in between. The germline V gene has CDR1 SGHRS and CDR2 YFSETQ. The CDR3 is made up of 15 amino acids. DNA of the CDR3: TGCGCCAGCAGCTCGTCCATCGGGGGCCAAGAGACCCAGTACTTC. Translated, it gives CASSSSIGGQETQYF.

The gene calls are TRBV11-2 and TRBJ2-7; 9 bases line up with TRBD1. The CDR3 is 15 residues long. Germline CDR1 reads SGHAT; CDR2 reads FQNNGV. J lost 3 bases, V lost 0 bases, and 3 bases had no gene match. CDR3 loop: CASSLEGTGYYEQYF. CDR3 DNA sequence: TGTGCCAGCAGCTTAGAGGGGACAGGGTACTACGAGCAGTACTTC.

The CDR3 coding sequence is TGTGCCAGCAGTCTCGGAGGGAAGGGCAATCAGCCCCAGCATTTT. Its protein product is CASSLGGKGNQPQHF. The chain uses TRBV2 and TRBJ1-5; unclear D gene. V shed 5 bases and J shed 2 bases, with 13 bases lying between them. The CDR3 runs to 15 residues. The germline V gene encodes CDR1 SNHLY and CDR2 FYNNEI.

The CDR3, as DNA: TGCGCCAGCAGCCCTAGCGGGGGACCCACAGATACGCAGTATTTT. It is translated as CASSPSGGPTDTQYF. The chain employs TRBV5-1 and TRBJ2-3, with TRBD2 matching over 10 bases. Germline loops: CDR1 SGHRS, CDR2 YFSETQ. The trim removed 4 bases at V and 2 bases at J, leaving 4 bases unmatched. This CDR3 spans 15 amino acids.

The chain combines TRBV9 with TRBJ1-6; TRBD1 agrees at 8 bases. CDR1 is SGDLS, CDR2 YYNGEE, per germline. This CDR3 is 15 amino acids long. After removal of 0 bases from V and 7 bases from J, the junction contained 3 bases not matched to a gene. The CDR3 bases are TGTGCCAGCAGCGTAGAGGGGACAGGAAATTCACCCCTCCACTTT. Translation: CASSVEGTGNSPLHF.

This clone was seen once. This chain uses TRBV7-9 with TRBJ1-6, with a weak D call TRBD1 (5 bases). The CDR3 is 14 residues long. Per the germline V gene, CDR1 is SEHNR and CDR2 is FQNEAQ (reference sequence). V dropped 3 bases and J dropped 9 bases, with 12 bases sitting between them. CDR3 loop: CASSFLGGSSPLHF. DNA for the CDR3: TGTGCCAGCAGCTTTCTGGGGGGGAGTTCACCCCTCCACTTT.

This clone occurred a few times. This chain's CDR3 is CSVDRKVTNYGYTF. The DNA of the CDR3 is TGCAGCGTTGATAGAAAAGTTACAAACTATGGCTACACCTTC. The V call is TRBV29-1, the J call TRBJ1-2; no clear D gene. Germline CDR1 SQVTM, CDR2 ANQGSEA. This CDR3 contains 14 residues. Trimming shortened V by 3 bases and J by 2 bases, and 13 bases separated the two germline ends.

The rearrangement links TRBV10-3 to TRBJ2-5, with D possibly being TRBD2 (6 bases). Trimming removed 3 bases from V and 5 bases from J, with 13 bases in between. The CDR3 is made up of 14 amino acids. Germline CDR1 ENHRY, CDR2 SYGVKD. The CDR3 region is CAISEGPGGETQYF. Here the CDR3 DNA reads TGTGCCATCAGTGAAGGGCCCGGAGGGGAGACCCAGTACTTC.

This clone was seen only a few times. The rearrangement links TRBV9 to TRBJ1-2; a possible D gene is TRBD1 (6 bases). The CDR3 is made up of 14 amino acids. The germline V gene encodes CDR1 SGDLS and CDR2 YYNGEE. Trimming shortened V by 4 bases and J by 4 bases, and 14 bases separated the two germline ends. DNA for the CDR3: TGTGCCAGCAGCCCCCCGCAGGGGCGCTATGGCTACACCTTC. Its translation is CASSPPQGRYGYTF.

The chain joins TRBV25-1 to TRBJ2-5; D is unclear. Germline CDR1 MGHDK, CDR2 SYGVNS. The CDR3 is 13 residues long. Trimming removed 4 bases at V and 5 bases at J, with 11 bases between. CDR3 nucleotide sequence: TGTGCCAGCAGTGCATCCGGACGGGAGACCCAGTACTTC. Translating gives CASSASGRETQYF.